The 18 T cell receptor beta chains given below trace back to one sample, sequenced in a study of blood T cell repertoires in COVID-19. Using immunoSEQ multiplex PCR, the repertoire was profiled, and TCRdb retains in-frame clones only, with some absent. Of approximately 200,000 clones listed, approximately 89% were seen once; the top ten hold about 3.5%. Specimen: PBMCs or T cells enriched from blood (not recorded which). The receptors here all came from a woman aged 25-40 years who had been exposed to COVID-19.

The chain is built from TRBV27 and TRBJ1-3; possible D gene TRBD1, 5 bases. The V end was cut by 6 bases, the J end by 4 bases, with 25 bases between. The CDR3 spans 18 residues. Germline CDR1 reads MNHEY; CDR2 reads SMNVEV (reference sequence). The chain's CDR3 is CASSPTWTTAGSGNTIYF. In DNA form, the CDR3 reads TGTGCCAGCAGCCCCACCTGGACAACGGCTGGGTCAGGAAACACCATATATTTT.

The chain recombines TRBV7-8 with TRBJ1-5, with TRBD1 as a possible D gene (6 bases). Germline-derived CDR1 and CDR2 are SGHVS and FQNEAQ. V shed 0 bases and J shed 4 bases, with 7 bases lying between them. This CDR3 has 14 residues. CDR3 in amino acids: CASSLAQGNQPQHF. The CDR3 bases are TGTGCCAGCAGCTTAGCGCAGGGGAATCAGCCCCAGCATTTT.

This chain joins TRBV5-1 and TRBJ2-2, with D maybe TRBD2 (5 bases). The V and J ends lost 1 base and 5 bases respectively, with 9 bases between them. The CDR3 length is 14 residues. The germline CDR1 and CDR2 sequences are SGHRS and YFSETQ. CDR3 sequence (DNA): TGCGCCAGCAGCTTGATTCGGGGAACCGGGGAGCTGTTTTTT. It yields the protein CASSLIRGTGELFF.

The chain combines TRBV3-1 (or the pseudogene TRBV3-2) with TRBJ1-1, with D maybe TRBD1 (6 bases). The CDR3 runs to 15 residues. V was cut by 6 bases and J by 0 bases, with 14 bases left in between. CDR1 is LGHDT and CDR2 is YNNKEL in the germline V gene (reference sequence). CDR3 in amino acids: CASRQTGTLNTEAFF. The CDR3 DNA sequence: TGTGCCAGCAGACAGACAGGAACTCTGAACACTGAAGCTTTCTTT.

The V call is TRBV3-1 (or the pseudogene TRBV3-2), the J call TRBJ2-1, with D tentatively TRBD2 (7 bases). Germline CDR1 reads LGHDT; CDR2 reads YNNKEL (reference sequence). The V end lost 4 bases, the J end lost 9 bases, and 25 bases lay between the germline ends. The CDR3 has 17 amino acids. Here the CDR3 DNA reads TGTGCCAGCAGCCCTATCTTCCGGGGGGCGGCTTCGGCTGAGCAGTTCTTC. Translation gives CASSPIFRGAASAEQFF.

CDR3: CASSLDSLEQYF. For the CDR3, the DNA is TGTGCCAGCAGCTTGGACTCCCTCGAGCAGTACTTC. The genes are TRBV5-4 and TRBJ2-7; D remains unclear. This CDR3 has 12 residues. V lost 0 bases and J lost 6, with 7 bases in between. Looked up from germline, CDR1 is SGHNT and CDR2 is YYREEE (reference sequence).

The chain joins TRBV19 to TRBJ2-3; TRBD1 is a possible D gene (5 bases). This CDR3 is built from 14 residues. V was shortened by 6 bases and J by 2 bases, with 12 bases between the two germline ends. Germline assignment: CDR1 LNHDA and CDR2 SQIVND (reference sequence). CDR3 nucleotides: TGTGCCAGTAGAGTGACAGACTTCACAGATACGCAGTATTTT. It is translated as CASRVTDFTDTQYF.

This clone was counted a few times. CDR3 residues: CSVDPRDRAANYGYTF. The CDR3 coding sequence is TGCAGCGTTGACCCCCGGGACAGGGCGGCTAACTATGGCTACACCTTC. V is TRBV29-1 and J is TRBJ1-2, with TRBD1 identical over 9 bases. The CDR3 covers 16 residues. V trimming: 3 bases; J trimming: 0 bases; junction bases outside the gene matches: 8. Per germline, CDR1 SQVTM and CDR2 ANQGSEA.

This chain's CDR3 is CASSVAHNEQFF. The DNA of the CDR3 is TGTGCCAGCAGTGTGGCTCACAATGAGCAGTTCTTC. The rearrangement joins TRBV27 to TRBJ2-1; no clear D. The CDR3 has 12 residues. Germline CDR1 is MNHEY and CDR2 is SMNVEV (reference sequence). Trimming pared 5 bases from V and 5 bases from J, leaving 7 bases between.

V and J are TRBV28 and TRBJ2-5; 10 bases map to TRBD2. V gave up 9 bases and J gave up 4 bases; unmatched junction bases: 14. CDR1 and CDR2 (germline): MDHEN, SYDVKM. The CDR3 totals 16 residues. Here the CDR3 DNA reads TGTGCCAGTGCTCTAGGACTAGCGGAGATAACAGAGACCCAGTACTTC. Translated, it gives CASALGLAEITETQYF.

Notes on this clone: A junction end diverges from the germline sequence, so it may reflect a read error. The rearrangement joins TRBV7-9 to TRBJ2-7; 12 bases match TRBD2. CDR1 is SEHNR and CDR2 is FQNEAQ in the germline V gene (reference sequence). The CDR3 is made up of 14 amino acids. For the CDR3, the DNA is TGTGCCAGCAGCCCTAGCGGGAGGGCCTATGAGCAGTACTTC. It is translated as CASSPSGRAYEQYF.

This chain links TRBV11-2 with TRBJ2-1; 13 bases map to TRBD2. This CDR3 contains 15 residues. Germline loops: CDR1 SGHAT, CDR2 FQNNGV. V lost 5 bases and J lost 9; bases outside the gene matches: 7. CDR3 DNA: TGTGCCAGCAGCCAACTAGCGGGAGGGCCGGGTGAGCAGTTCTTC. This translates into CASSQLAGGPGEQFF. The variable domain in full, completed from reference TRBV11-2 and TRBJ2-1, reads EAGVAQSPRYKIIEKRQSVAFWCNPISGHATLYWYQQILGQGPKLLIQFQNNGVVDDSQLPKDRFSAERLKGVDSTLKIQPAKLEDSAVYLCASSQLAGGPGEQFFGPGTRLTVL.

The gene calls are TRBV5-1 and TRBJ1-3; D ambiguous. Trimming took 0 bases from V and 0 from J, leaving 10 bases between them. CDR3 size: 16 residues. Germline values: CDR1 SGHRS, CDR2 YFSETQ. The DNA of the CDR3 is TGCGCCAGCAGCTTGGGGCAGGCGAGCTCTGGAAACACCATATATTTT. As protein: CASSLGQASSGNTIYF.

The V gene is TRBV2, the J gene TRBJ2-7; D is perhaps TRBD1 (6 bases). CDR1 SNHLY and CDR2 FYNNEI come from the germline V gene. Trimming shortened V by 6 bases and J by 2 bases, and 14 bases separated the two germline ends. There are 14 residues in the CDR3. The CDR3 DNA reads as TGTGCCAGCAGGGCCGACAGGAAGACCTACGAGCAGTACTTC. Translated, it gives CASRADRKTYEQYF. Full variable domain (rest looked up from reference TRBV2 and TRBJ2-7): EPEVTQTPSHQVTQMGQEVILRCVPISNHLYFYWYRQILGQKVEFLVSFYNNEISEKSEIFDDQFSVERPDGSNFTLKIRSTKLEDSAMYFCASRADRKTYEQYFGPGTRLTVT.

This clone was counted ten times or more. The chain uses TRBV6-5 and TRBJ1-6; D not certain. Deletions cut 6 bases from V and 1 base from J, with 10 bases between. Germline V gene sequence: CDR1 MNHEY, CDR2 SVGAGI. This CDR3 is built from 15 residues. The CDR3 region has the DNA TGTGCCAGCAGCTTTTCCAGATCCTATAATTCACCCCTCCACTTT. The encoded protein is CASSFSRSYNSPLHF.

The chain combines TRBV5-6 with TRBJ1-3; D is perhaps TRBD1 (6 bases). Germline CDR1 SGHDT, CDR2 YYEEEE. The CDR3 is 15 residues long. V was shortened by 4 bases and J by 4 bases, with 15 bases between the two germline ends. CDR3 DNA sequence: TGTGCCAGCAGCCTACCCTCAGGGGAAGGAAACACCATATATTTT. Translating gives CASSLPSGEGNTIYF.

This sequence joins TRBV4-2 and TRBJ1-2; 7 bases match TRBD1. The CDR3 has 16 amino acids. CDR1 is LGHNA and CDR2 is YNFKEQ in the germline V gene. V lost 3 bases and J lost 4; bases outside the gene matches: 11. The CDR3 region has the DNA TGTGCCAGCAGCCATGGGCCCAGGGACAGACCCTATGGCTACACCTTC. This codes for CASSHGPRDRPYGYTF.

This clone is labeled medium-sized. J is TRBJ1-2 and V is TRBV5-6, with 7 bases identical to TRBD1. The trim removed 3 bases at V and 3 bases at J, leaving 5 bases unmatched. This CDR3 comprises 14 residues. The germline gives CDR1 SGHDT, CDR2 YYEEEE. The CDR3 reads CASSSRTGDYGYTF. Written as DNA, the CDR3 is TGTGCCAGCAGCTCCCGGACAGGCGACTATGGCTACACCTTC.